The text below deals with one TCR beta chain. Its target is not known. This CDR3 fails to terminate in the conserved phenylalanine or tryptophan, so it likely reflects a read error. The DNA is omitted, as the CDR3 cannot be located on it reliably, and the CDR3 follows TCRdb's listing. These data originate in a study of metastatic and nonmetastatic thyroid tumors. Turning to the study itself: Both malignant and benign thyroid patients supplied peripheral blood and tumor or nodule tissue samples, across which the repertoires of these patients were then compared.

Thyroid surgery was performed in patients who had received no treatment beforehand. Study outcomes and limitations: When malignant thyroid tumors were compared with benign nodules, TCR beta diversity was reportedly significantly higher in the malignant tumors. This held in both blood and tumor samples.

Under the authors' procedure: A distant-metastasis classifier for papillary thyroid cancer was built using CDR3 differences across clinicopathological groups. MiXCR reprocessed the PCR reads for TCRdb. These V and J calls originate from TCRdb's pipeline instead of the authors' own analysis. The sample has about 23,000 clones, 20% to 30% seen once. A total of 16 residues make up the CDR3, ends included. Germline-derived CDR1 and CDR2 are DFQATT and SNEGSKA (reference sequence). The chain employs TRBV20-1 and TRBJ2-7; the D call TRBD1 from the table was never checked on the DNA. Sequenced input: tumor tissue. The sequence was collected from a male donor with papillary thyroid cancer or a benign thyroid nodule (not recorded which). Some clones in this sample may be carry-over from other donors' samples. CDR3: CSARDAGQGWSDEKYL.